This T cell receptor (beta chain) came from a study of shared clonotypes between healthy human individuals. Study-wide results and caveats: The authors expected sequencing depth to affect clonotype sharing among donors.

Germline CDR1 reads MDHEN; CDR2 reads SYDVKM. This CDR3 comprises 14 residues. After removal of 6 bases from V and 0 bases from J, the junction contained 5 bases not matched to a gene. CD45RO-negative cells were positively selected for CCR7, leaving out terminally differentiated effector memory CD45RA+ cells. It was at deep level that the assay was run. Per sorted-subset replicate PCR, input was around 200 ng DNA, representing about 30,000 T cell genomes. Here immunoSEQ multiplex PCR was the method, and the copy in TCRdb shows in-frame clones only, minus some. The sample comprises a few hundred thousand clones, less than 97% of which are singletons, and around 0.11% rests with the top ten. For this clone: Its specificity is not known.

This TCR was sampled from a young woman in good health. This chain links TRBV28 with TRBJ2-7; 7 bases are shared with TRBD1. Sequencing was carried out using naive CD8+ T cells sorted from blood. The CDR3 DNA sequence: TGTGCCAGCAGCCCCAGGGGGAGCTCCTACGAGCAGTACTTC. Translated: CASSPRGSSYEQYF. Based on the CDR3 plus reference TRBV28 and TRBJ2-7, the full variable domain is DVKVTQSSRYLVKRTGEKVFLECVQDMDHENMFWYRQDPGLGLRLIYFSYDVKMKEKGDIPEGYSVSREKKERFSLILESASTNQTSMYLCASSPRGSSYEQYFGPGTRLTVT.